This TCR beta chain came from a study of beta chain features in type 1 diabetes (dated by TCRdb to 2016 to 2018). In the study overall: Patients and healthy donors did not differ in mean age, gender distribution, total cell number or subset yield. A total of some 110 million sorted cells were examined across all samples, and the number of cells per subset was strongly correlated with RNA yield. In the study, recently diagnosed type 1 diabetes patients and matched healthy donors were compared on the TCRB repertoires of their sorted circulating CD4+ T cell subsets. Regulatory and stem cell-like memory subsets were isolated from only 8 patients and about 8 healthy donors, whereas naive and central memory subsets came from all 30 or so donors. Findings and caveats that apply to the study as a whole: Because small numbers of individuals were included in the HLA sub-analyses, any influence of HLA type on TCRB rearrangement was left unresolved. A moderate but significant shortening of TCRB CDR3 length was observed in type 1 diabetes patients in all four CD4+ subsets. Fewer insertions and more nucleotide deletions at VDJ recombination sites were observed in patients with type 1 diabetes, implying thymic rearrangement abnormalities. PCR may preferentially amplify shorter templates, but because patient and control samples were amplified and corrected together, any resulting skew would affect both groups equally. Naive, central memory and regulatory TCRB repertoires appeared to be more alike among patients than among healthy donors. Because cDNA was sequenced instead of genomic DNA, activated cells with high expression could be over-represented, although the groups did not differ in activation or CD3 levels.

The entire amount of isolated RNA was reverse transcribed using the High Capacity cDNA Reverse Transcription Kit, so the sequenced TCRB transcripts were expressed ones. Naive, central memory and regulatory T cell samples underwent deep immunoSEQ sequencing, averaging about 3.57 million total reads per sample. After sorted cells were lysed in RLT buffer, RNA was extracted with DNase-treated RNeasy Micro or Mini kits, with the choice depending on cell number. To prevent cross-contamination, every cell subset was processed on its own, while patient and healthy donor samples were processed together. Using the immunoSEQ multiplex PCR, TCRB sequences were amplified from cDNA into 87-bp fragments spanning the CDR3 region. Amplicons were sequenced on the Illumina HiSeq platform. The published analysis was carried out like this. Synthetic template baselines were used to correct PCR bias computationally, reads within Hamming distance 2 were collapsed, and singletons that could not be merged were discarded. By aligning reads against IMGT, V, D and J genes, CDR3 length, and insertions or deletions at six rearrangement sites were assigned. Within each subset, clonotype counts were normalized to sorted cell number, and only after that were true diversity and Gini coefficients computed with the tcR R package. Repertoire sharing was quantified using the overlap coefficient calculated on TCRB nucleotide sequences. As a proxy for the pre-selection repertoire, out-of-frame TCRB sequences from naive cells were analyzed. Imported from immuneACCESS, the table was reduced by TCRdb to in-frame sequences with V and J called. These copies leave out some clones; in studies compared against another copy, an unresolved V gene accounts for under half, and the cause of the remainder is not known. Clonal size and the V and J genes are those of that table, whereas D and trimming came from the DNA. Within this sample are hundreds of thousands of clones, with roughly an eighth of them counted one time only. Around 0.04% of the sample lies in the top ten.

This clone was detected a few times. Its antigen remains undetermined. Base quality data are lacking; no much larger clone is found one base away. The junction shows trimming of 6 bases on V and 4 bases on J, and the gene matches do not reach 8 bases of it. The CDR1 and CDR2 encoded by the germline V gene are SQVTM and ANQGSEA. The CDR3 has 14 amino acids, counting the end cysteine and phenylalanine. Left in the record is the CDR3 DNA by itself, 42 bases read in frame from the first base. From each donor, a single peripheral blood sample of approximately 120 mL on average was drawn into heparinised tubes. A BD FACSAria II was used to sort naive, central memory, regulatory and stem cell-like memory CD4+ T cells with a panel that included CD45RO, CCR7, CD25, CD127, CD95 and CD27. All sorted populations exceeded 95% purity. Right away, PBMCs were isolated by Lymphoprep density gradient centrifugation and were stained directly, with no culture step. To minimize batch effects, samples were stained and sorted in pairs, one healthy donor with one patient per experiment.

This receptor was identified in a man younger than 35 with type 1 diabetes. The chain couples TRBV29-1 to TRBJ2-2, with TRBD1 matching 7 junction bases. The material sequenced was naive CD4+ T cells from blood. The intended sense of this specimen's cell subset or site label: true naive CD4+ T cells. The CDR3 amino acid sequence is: CSVMTGPSTGELFF. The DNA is TGCAGCGTGATGACAGGGCCGAGCACCGGGGAGCTGTTTTTT.